One and the same sample provided the 21 T cell receptor beta chains below, sequenced in a study of control samples from healthy donors and cancer patients (dated by TCRdb to 2020 to 2022). The library relied on the immunoSEQ multiplex PCR assay. TCRdb retrieved this table from immuneACCESS and kept in-frame rearrangements only. Not all clones are present; in checked studies, unresolved V genes account for under half, and no reason is known for the remainder. This sample comprises approximately 70,000 clones, about 89% of them detected only once. The top ten constitute approximately 2.3% of the sample. Sequenced: PBMCs. Receptor source: a woman in her fifties or sixties with head and neck cancer.

This clone has more than one count but fewer than ten. J is TRBJ2-3 and V is TRBV2; 11 bases fit TRBD2. This CDR3 has 15 residues. Germline lookup yields CDR1 SNHLY and CDR2 FYNNEI. The ends lost 8 bases at V and 4 bases at J; junction bases unmatched: 8. The CDR3 nucleotides are TGTGCCAGCCTATCTAGCGGGGGGCCGTCAGATACGCAGTATTTT. It specifies CASLSSGGPSDTQYF.

CDR3 in amino acids: CASSQPTGGYGYTF. The CDR3 DNA reads as TGTGCCAGCAGCCAACCGACAGGGGGCTATGGCTACACCTTC. The chain recombines TRBV7-2 with TRBJ1-2; 9 positions agree with TRBD1. Trimming at V came to 5 bases and at J to 4 bases, leaving 5 bases not matched to a gene. CDR3 length: 14 amino acids. Per the germline V gene, CDR1 is SGHTA and CDR2 is FQGNSA.

The gene calls are TRBV7-8 and TRBJ2-2, with TRBD2 matching 8 bases. Germline assignment: CDR1 SGHVS and CDR2 FQNEAQ. The CDR3 consists of 18 residues. V lost 5 bases and J lost 0; bases outside the gene matches: 11. CDR3 loop: CASSPLRGGTANTGELFF. The CDR3 DNA reads as TGTGCCAGCAGCCCCCTTCGGGGGGGGACGGCGAACACCGGGGAGCTGTTTTTT.

This chain uses TRBV30 with TRBJ1-6; weak D call: TRBD1 (5 bases). The germline CDR1 and CDR2 sequences are GTSNPN and SVGIG (reference sequence). The CDR3 extends over 15 amino acids. V lost 8 bases, J lost 0 bases, and 14 bases lay in between. Written as DNA, the CDR3 is TGTGCCACCGATTGGGGGAGCTCCTATAATTCACCCCTCCACTTT. Encoded protein: CATDWGSSYNSPLHF.

V usage is TRBV6-5 and J usage is TRBJ1-1; 7 nucleotides align to TRBD1. J lost 0 bases, V lost 10 bases, and 8 bases had no gene match. Germline V CDR1 and CDR2: MNHEY, SVGAGI. The CDR3 has 14 residues. CDR3 sequence (DNA): TGTGCCACGTCAGCCCAGGGGGTGAACACTGAAGCTTTCTTT. It is translated as CATSAQGVNTEAFF.

The rearrangement joins TRBV9 to TRBJ1-4; D gene ambiguous. Deletions cut 2 bases from V and 3 bases from J, with 5 bases between. This CDR3 contains 13 residues. Per the germline V gene, CDR1 is SGDLS and CDR2 is YYNGEE. The CDR3 sequence is CASSVKANEKLFF. The CDR3, as DNA: TGTGCCAGCAGCGTGAAGGCTAATGAAAAACTGTTTTTT.

The J gene is TRBJ1-3, the V gene TRBV19; 8 positions match TRBD1. The germline V gene encodes CDR1 LNHDA and CDR2 SQIVND (reference sequence). Losses at the gene ends were 4 bases for V and 2 bases for J; bases not matched to a gene: 7. The CDR3 covers 16 residues. The CDR3 reads CASSTRRGQAGNTIYF. The CDR3 DNA reads as TGTGCCAGTAGTACTCGCAGGGGGCAAGCTGGAAACACCATATATTTT.

V usage is TRBV6-2 or TRBV6-3 and J usage is TRBJ2-3; no clear D gene. The CDR3 totals 13 residues. Deletions cut 1 base from V and 5 bases from J, with 7 bases between. Per the germline V gene, CDR1 is MNHEY and CDR2 is SVGEGT. The CDR3 loop is CASSYYRIDTQYF. In nucleotides, the CDR3 is TGTGCCAGCAGTTACTATAGGATAGATACGCAGTATTTT.

The chain couples TRBV5-6 to TRBJ2-5; unclear D gene. V dropped 4 bases and J dropped 3 bases, with 16 bases sitting between them. The CDR3 extends over 15 amino acids. Germline loops: CDR1 SGHDT, CDR2 YYEEEE. The CDR3 sequence: CASSPTWQAEETQYF. CDR3 DNA sequence: TGTGCCAGCAGCCCCACCTGGCAGGCGGAAGAGACCCAGTACTTC.

Comment on this clone: A read error may produce the germline difference seen at one junction end. The chain carries TRBV5-1 and TRBJ2-4; D is perhaps TRBD1 (5 bases). The CDR3 consists of 11 residues. CDR1 and CDR2 from the germline V gene are SGHRS and YFSETQ. The CDR3 DNA follows: TGCGCCAGCAGCTTCCAGGGTCTCATCCACTTC. Amino acids: CASSFQGLIHF.

The chain combines TRBV15 with TRBJ2-3; D unclear. Trimming took off 0 bases at V and 6 bases at J, with 4 bases between the two ends. Germline lookup yields CDR1 LNHNV and CDR2 YYDKDF (reference sequence). The CDR3 is made up of 12 amino acids. This chain's CDR3 is CATSRDFDTQYF. The DNA of the CDR3 is TGTGCCACCAGCAGAGATTTCGATACGCAGTATTTT.

The chain recombines TRBV2 with TRBJ1-5; possible D gene TRBD1, 5 bases. CDR1 is SNHLY, CDR2 FYNNEI, per germline. The CDR3 runs 15 residues. Trimming cost V 5 bases and J 7 bases, with 18 bases left between them. This CDR3 is CASSTGLSRGQPQHF. CDR3 DNA: TGTGCCAGCAGTACGGGTCTATCCCGGGGGCAGCCCCAGCATTTT.

The J gene is TRBJ1-5, the V gene TRBV2, with no clear D. Looked up from germline, CDR1 is SNHLY and CDR2 is FYNNEI. The CDR3 runs 13 residues. V lost 3 bases and J 4 bases, leaving 7 bases between the germline ends. This CDR3 reads CASSDMGNQPQHF. The CDR3 DNA sequence: TGTGCCAGCAGTGATATGGGAAATCAGCCCCAGCATTTT. Variable domain in full (rest from reference TRBV2 and TRBJ1-5): EPEVTQTPSHQVTQMGQEVILRCVPISNHLYFYWYRQILGQKVEFLVSFYNNEISEKSEIFDDQFSVERPDGSNFTLKIRSTKLEDSAMYFCASSDMGNQPQHFGDGTRLSIL.

The chain links TRBV12-5 to TRBJ1-5, with D hard to call. CDR3 size: 14 residues. Germline CDR1 is LGHNT and CDR2 is FRNRAP. Trimming removed 5 bases at V and 1 base at J, with 9 bases between. CDR3 bases: TGTGCTAGTGGTCCCTCCGGGAGCAATCAGCCCCAGCATTTT. Translating gives CASGPSGSNQPQHF.

The rearrangement links TRBV6-2 or TRBV6-3 to TRBJ1-5, with a tentative D call TRBD1 (6 bases). This CDR3 contains 15 residues. Trimming took 5 bases from V and 10 from J, leaving 21 bases between them. Germline CDR1 MNHEY, CDR2 SVGEGT. The CDR3 coding sequence is TGTGCCAGCAGTCCCACTAGGACAGCCCCAATTCCCCAGCATTTT. This gives the protein CASSPTRTAPIPQHF.

V gene TRBV3-1 (or the pseudogene TRBV3-2) combines with J gene TRBJ1-1; D is unresolved. The length of the CDR3 is 15 residues. CDR1 and CDR2 from the germline V gene are LGHDT and YNNKEL (reference sequence). Trimming left V 4 bases short and J 1 base short, with 13 bases between. In DNA, the CDR3 is TGTGCCAGCAGCCCCCGGATAGGGCAGAACACTGAAGCTTTCTTT. This encodes CASSPRIGQNTEAFF.

This rearrangement joins TRBV7-7 to TRBJ2-3; 7 bases line up with TRBD1. The junction had 7 bases not matched to a gene; V was cut back by 7 bases and J by 0 bases. Germline values: CDR1 SSHAT, CDR2 FNYEAQ (reference sequence). This CDR3 is 15 amino acids long. CDR3: CASTSGTESTDTQYF. The CDR3 nucleotides are TGTGCCAGCACCTCAGGGACAGAGAGCACAGATACGCAGTATTTT.

V and J are TRBV19 and TRBJ2-3, with 10 bases fitting TRBD2. Germline V gene lookup returns CDR1 LNHDA and CDR2 SQIVND (reference sequence). CDR3 size: 16 residues. Trimming cost V 3 bases and J 5 bases; bases outside gene matches: 8. The CDR3 loop is CASSIGSGGSGDTQYF. The CDR3 nucleotides are TGTGCCAGTAGTATTGGTAGCGGGGGGTCAGGAGATACGCAGTATTTT.

This clone showed up just a few times. CDR3 sequence: CASIGRLYEQYF. The CDR3 nucleotides read TGTGCCAGCATAGGCAGACTCTACGAGCAGTACTTC. The rearrangement uses TRBV6-5 and TRBJ2-7, with no clear D. V was cut by 7 bases and J by 3 bases, with 10 bases left in between. CDR3 length: 12 residues. The germline V gene encodes CDR1 MNHEY and CDR2 SVGAGI.

The genes are TRBV7-2 and TRBJ1-3; D gene ambiguous. CDR1 SGHTA and CDR2 FQGNSA come from the germline V gene. This CDR3 region has 16 residues. Trimming cost V 0 bases and J 0 bases, with 9 bases left between them. The CDR3 spells CASSLAAWSSGNTIYF. DNA for the CDR3: TGTGCCAGCAGCTTAGCGGCATGGTCCTCTGGAAACACCATATATTTT.

The chain recombines TRBV7-9 with TRBJ1-1; 7 positions match TRBD1. With 2 bases clipped from V and 4 bases from J, the junction kept 7 bases outside the gene matches. Germline values: CDR1 SEHNR, CDR2 FQNEAQ (reference sequence). This CDR3 spans 15 amino acids. The DNA of the CDR3 is TGTGCCAGCAGCTTAAAAGGGGGCAGGGGCACTGAAGCTTTCTTT. Amino acids: CASSLKGGRGTEAFF.